This T cell receptor (beta chain) was observed in a study of T cells in Graves' hyperthyroidism and ophthalmopathy. Findings of the study overall: Researchers found most expanded thyroid clonotypes above 0.001 in blood as well.

Germline V gene data show CDR1 as SEHNR and CDR2 as FQNEAQ (reference sequence). Trimming took off 7 bases at V and 2 bases at J, with 12 bases between the two ends. The CDR3 is 13 residues long. This clonotype was counted a few times. Its target is not known. Calling Graves' hyperthyroidism stable meant ophthalmopathy did not progress within 18 months. Uncontrolled infections, other autoimmune diseases, pregnancy or lactation led to exclusion of patients. Together with thyroid ultrasound, orbital computed tomography, serum thyroxine and TRAb, clinical symptoms were used for diagnoses. Amplification of TCR beta CDR3 regions was performed using RNA transcripts as template. The study used the HTBI primer set for a first-round RT-PCR of the TCR CDR3. From the multiplex PCR reads, TCRdb called clonotypes with MiXCR, one entry per CDR3 protein. This sample has under 650,000 distinct CDR3 sequences; around 15% occur once, and the top ten carry around 4%.

Sample: blood. The clonotype originates from a woman aged 30 to 39 with Graves' hyperthyroidism. The gene calls are TRBV7-9 and TRBJ2-7, with a possible D match to TRBD2 (6 bases). This CDR3 is CASTPGGAYEQYF. The CDR3 DNA sequence: TGTGCCAGCACCCCCGGCGGGGCCTACGAGCAGTACTTC.